This paragraph reports one T cell receptor (beta chain). What it binds is unknown. This record comes from a study of cytomegalovirus exposure and HLA in healthy donors. Study observations and caveats: Presence/absence analysis assumed near-uniform sequencing depth across donors.

In the PCR, 60 Vbeta and 13 Jbeta primers were used. The data were produced by immunoSEQ multiplex PCR, yet TCRdb's version contains in-frame clones alone and is incomplete. The sample carries about 110,000 clones, about four fifths recorded once. The receptor was isolated from an older woman in good health and CMV-seropositive. The source material was PBMCs.

CDR3 in amino acids: CASSFSVGGPGGNEQFF. DNA for the CDR3: TGTGCCAGCAGCTTTAGCGTTGGGGGCCCAGGGGGGAATGAGCAGTTCTTC. The rearrangement links TRBV7-9 to TRBJ2-1; possible D gene TRBD1, 7 bases. Germline V gene sequence: CDR1 SEHNR, CDR2 FQNEAQ (reference sequence). The CDR3 is made up of 17 amino acids. The ends were cut back, 3 bases at V and 7 bases at J, with 22 bases in the middle.